The entry below describes one TCR beta chain. Its antigen is still unknown. The input lacks base qualities; no much larger clone sits a single base away. Other DNA sequences in the same sample also yield this CDR3. Using the deep immunoSEQ assay, TCR CDR3 regions were amplified from genomic DNA by multiplex PCR. Extracted genomic DNA from each cell subset was spread evenly across all wells of several immunoSEQ 96-well plates, with each plate serving as a replicate. For sorted subsets, each replicate PCR was loaded with around 220 ng genomic DNA, equivalent to approximately 33,000 T cell genomes. Purified libraries were measured with a Qubit 3.0 fluorometer, size-checked on a Bioanalyzer 2100, and measured again with the KAPA Library Quantification kit. A separate single-read 150-cycle Illumina NextSeq 550 flow cell was used to sequence each immunoSEQ 96-well plate. The original pipeline was this. The immunoSEQ output contained only junctional sequences without quality scores, so filtering could not match that applied to full-length reads. To assign V/J genes and CDR3, sequences were annotated using PyIR, a Python wrapper for IgBLAST v1.9, with IMGT germline references. Reads with weak V/J assignments (E-value above 1e-6), missing CDR3, stop codons, out-of-frame junctions, or ambiguous translated residues were removed. V3J clonotypes were defined by identical inferred V gene, J gene, and CDR3 amino acid sequence. To compute the percentage overlap between repertoires, the number of shared unique clonotypes was divided by the size of the smaller repertoire. Richness of each repertoire was evaluated using RTK rarefaction, the Chao1 estimator, and Recon v2.1 estimates of unobserved clonotypes. For all TCRbeta clonotypes obtained by the gDNA method from four donors, generation probabilities were computed with OLGA. Drawn from immuneACCESS, this table holds only the in-frame rearrangements with V and J called that TCRdb kept. Clones are partly lost; checked studies trace under half to an unresolved V gene and leave the rest unexplained. V, J and clone size are those of that table, while D and trimming were read from the DNA. Within this sample are approximately 2,300,000 clones, with around 93% of them counted one time only. The top ten constitute around 0.35% of the sample.

This entry comes from a study of shared clonotypes between healthy human individuals (TCRdb year 2020). Some background on the complete study: A few men and two women, aged 18 to 49 years, made up the cohort. Per donor, three plates each were used for CD4 naive and CD4 memory, two for CD8 naive, and one for CD8 memory. To estimate repertoire size and how much clonotypes are shared between individuals, the study performed deep sequencing of blood TCR repertoires from five healthy adults. To increase sequencing depth and limit assay-specific biases, TCR repertoire library preparation and sequencing were carried out by different laboratories using diverse techniques. Per donor, leukapheresis produced somewhere between about 0.94 and 9.5 billion PBMCs.

The CDR3, cysteine through phenylalanine, is 16 amino acids long. The retained sequence is limited to the CDR3, 48 bases, with the frame set at the first base. The germline V end is reduced by 0 bases and the J end by 0 bases; junction bases left unmatched: 2. The germline V gene (reference sequence) specifies SGHKS as CDR1 and YYEKEE as CDR2. Overall study outcomes, separate from this receptor: Because the study included only a small number of donors, the genetic and exposure-history diversity represented was limited. Sharing across several donors was observed for around 5% of naive CD4, over 3% of naive CD8, 2.3% of memory CD4, and roughly 0.43% of memory CD8 clonotypes. Based on pairwise subsampling, the degree of clonotype sharing among donors was expected to be affected by sequencing depth. Rarefaction of sorted-subset datasets indicated incomplete sequencing despite the large sequencing depth. Compared with non-shared clonotypes, the clonotypes found in all four sorted-subset donors had higher generation probabilities. Sampling was restricted to blood, and TCR repertoires in tissue are likely to differ from TCR repertoires in blood. Naive subsets generally had larger estimated clonotype richness than memory subsets.

The donors were healthy, HIV-negative adults with no recently reported acute infections or vaccinations. Every donor was a Caucasian adult residing in Nashville, Tennessee, USA. CD4+ T cells were enriched by magnetic negative selection; naive cells were then positively selected on CD45RA, and the negative fraction formed the memory subset. After blood collection by leukapheresis, PBMCs were isolated using Ficoll-Histopaque density gradient centrifugation and then cryopreserved in the vapor phase of liquid nitrogen. Analytical flow cytometry was used to check the purity and quantity of every magnetically sorted T cell population. Genomic DNA was isolated from every sorted fraction and measured by UV absorbance on a Nanodrop 2000c.

This TCR was recovered from a man between 18 and 35 years old in good health. Some clones in this sample may be carry-over from other donors' samples. This chain is built from TRBV5-5 and TRBJ2-3; the junction holds 9 bases that match TRBD2. Sequencing was performed on naive CD4+ T cells from PBMCs. This specimen's cell subset or site label, interpreted: CD45RA+ positively selected. This receptor has the CDR3 CASSLGLAASTDTQYF. The nucleotides are TGTGCCAGCAGCTTGGGACTAGCGGCTAGCACAGATACGCAGTATTTT. Extended through the reference TRBV5-5 and TRBJ2-3 proteins, this CDR3 yields the full variable domain: DAGVTQSPTHLIKTRGQQVTLRCSPISGHKSVSWYQQVLGQGPQFIFQYYEKEERGRGNFPDRFSARQFPNYSSELNVNALLLGDSALYLCASSLGLAASTDTQYFGPGTRLTVL.